The clone carrying this TCR beta chain occurred once. This specimen comes from a study of T cell clones after liver transplantation. Clones were sequenced by immunoSEQ multiplex PCR, and TCRdb holds only the in-frame ones, with some missing. The sample includes 70,000 or so clones, about 92% of them seen just once. This sequence was found in a human patient who received a liver transplant. Some T cells may have come from the graft donor. Here the sequenced sample was CD4+ T cells from blood, taken approximately 25 months after liver transplant.

The DNA of the CDR3 is TGCGCCAGCAGCCACCGGGACAGGGGTCAAGAGACCCAGTACTTC. This gives the protein CASSHRDRGQETQYF. This chain links TRBV5-1 with TRBJ2-5; 10 bases are shared with TRBD1. CDR1 SGHRS and CDR2 YFSETQ come from the germline V gene. The CDR3 covers 15 residues. V shed 4 bases and J 2 bases; nucleotides not matched to a gene: 5. Together with reference TRBV5-1 and TRBJ2-5, the CDR3 gives the full variable domain: KAGVTQTPRYLIKTRGQQVTLSCSPISGHRSVSWYQQTPGQGLQFLFEYFSETQRNKGNFPGRFSGRQFSNSRSEMNVSTLELGDSALYLCASSHRDRGQETQYFGPGTRLLVL.